This TCR beta chain was captured in a study of identical twins. This clonotype was counted between two and nine times. Each CDR3 protein is one row after TCRdb ran MiXCR on the 5' RACE reads. The sample holds just under 650,000 distinct CDR3 sequences, roughly 7.1% seen once. Germline V gene lookup returns CDR1 LNHNV and CDR2 YYDKDF (reference sequence). V was trimmed by 1 base and J by 3 bases, leaving 13 bases between them. This CDR3 spans 16 amino acids. This sample also belongs to another study, concerning yellow fever vaccine responses in identical twins.

The TCR comes from a woman under 30 in good health. Sequencing used PBMCs. The chain links TRBV15 to TRBJ1-5; D is ambiguous. CDR3 sequence: CATSRVETLDNQPQHF. The CDR3 nucleotides are TGTGCCACCAGCAGAGTGGAGACCCTGGACAATCAGCCCCAGCATTTT.